This TCR beta chain was documented in a study of CD4 T cells in relation to SARS-CoV-2 and coronaviruses. Study background: TCR beta CDR3s were sequenced after roughly 10-day antigen culture of PBMCs.

Only in-frame clones appear in the TCRdb table, and some are missing; sequencing was by immunoSEQ multiplex PCR. In the table there are 35,000 to 45,000 clones, under 90% of which are singletons. Points on this clone: Its target is not known.

Overall study results and limits: Compared with monoreactive clones, crossreactive clones showed significantly weaker SARS-CoV-2 expansion. Culture-expanded clones reflect memory recall rather than primary priming during culture.

This CDR3 has 12 amino acids. Germline CDR1 and CDR2: GTSNPN and SVGIG (reference sequence). V lost 4 bases, J lost 3 bases, and 3 bases stayed unmatched. For less than eleven days, 85,000 to 100,000 sorted CD4+ cells grew with T cell-depleted PBMCs and CEF. This sequence joins TRBV30 and TRBJ2-7, with TRBD2 identical over 7 bases. The clonotype originates from an adult with COVID-19. Sequencing was carried out using naive CD4+ T cells from PBMCs, cultured in vitro. The subset is: naive CD4+ T cells isolated by negative enrichment. Here the CDR3 DNA reads TGTGCCTGGACGTCGGGAGGCTACGAGCAGTACTTC. It encodes CAWTSGGYEQYF. Full variable domain (remainder filled in from reference TRBV30 and TRBJ2-7): SQTIHQWPATLVQPVGSPLSLECTVEGTSNPNLYWYRQAAGRGLQLLFYSVGIGQISSEVPQNLSASRPQDRQFILSSKKLLLSDSGFYLCAWTSGGYEQYFGPGTRLTVT.